A selection of T cell receptor beta chains follows, all from one sample in a study of CD8 T cells in Susac syndrome. From the immunoSEQ multiplex PCR reads, TCRdb called clonotypes with MiXCR, one entry per CDR3 protein. The profile shows 73,000 or so distinct CDR3 sequences, approximately 94% of them singletons. The sequencing input was CD8+ T cells from PBMCs. These TCRs come from a human donor with multiple sclerosis. Each CDR3 is given with its conserved first and last residue. The D gene is left open where the match is weak. Where a row states a size, it is once, few, many or the class of an expanded clone; other rows omit it.

clone_size j_call d_call v_call cdr3_aa cdr3_nt
. TRBJ2-5 . TRBV6-5 CASSYPLRAGEFETQYF TGTGCCAGCAGTTACCCTCTCCGGGCAGGGGAATTCGAGACCCAGTACTTC
. TRBJ1-1 . TRBV2 CASRTWTANTEAFF TGTGCCAGCCGGACTTGGACAGCGAACACTGAAGCTTTCTTT
. TRBJ2-7 TRBD1 TRBV5-6 CASSFGTGMREQYF TGTGCCAGCAGCTTCGGGACAGGGATGCGCGAGCAGTACTTC
once TRBJ2-6 TRBD1 TRBV19 CASSGLDRGNGANVLTF TGTGCCAGTAGTGGCCTGGACAGGGGGAACGGGGCCAACGTCCTGACTTTC
. TRBJ2-2 . TRBV6-5 CASSRTRSGELFF TGTGCCAGCAGTCGGACCCGAAGCGGGGAGCTGTTTTTT
. TRBJ2-6 . TRBV10-3 CATYRATGANVLTF TGTGCCACTTACAGGGCTACTGGGGCCAACGTCCTGACTTTC
. TRBJ2-5 . TRBV6-6 CASSPHGGEETQYF TGTGCCAGCAGTCCCCACGGCGGGGAAGAGACCCAGTACTTC
few TRBJ2-6 . TRBV4-1 CASSQEPSSGANVLTF TGCGCCAGCAGCCAAGAACCCAGCTCTGGGGCCAACGTCCTGACTTTC
. TRBJ2-3 . TRBV27 CASTRLGEDTQYF TGTGCCAGCACCCGCCTAGGGGAGGATACGCAGTATTTT
. TRBJ1-5 . TRBV7-9 CASSDEDQPQHF TGTGCCAGCAGCGACGAAGATCAGCCCCAGCATTTT
. TRBJ2-1 . TRBV19 CASREVKDNEQFF TGTGCCAGCAGGGAGGTAAAGGACAATGAGCAGTTCTTC
. TRBJ1-2 . TRBV24-1 CAPPGGGYGYTF TGTGCCCCTCCGGGGGGCGGGTATGGCTACACCTTC
. TRBJ2-1 . TRBV2 CASTGRGGYNEQFF TGTGCCAGCACTGGCAGGGGGGGGTACAATGAGCAGTTCTTC
once TRBJ2-2 . TRBV7-9 CASSLVPGELFF TGTGCCAGCAGCTTAGTACCCGGGGAGCTGTTTTTT
. TRBJ2-7 . TRBV29-1 CSVEGFRQYEQYF TGCAGCGTTGAGGGGTTCCGTCAATACGAGCAGTACTTC
. TRBJ2-1 TRBD2 TRBV5-1 CASSSAGTSNNEQFF TGCGCCAGCAGCTCTGCCGGGACTAGCAACAATGAGCAGTTCTTC
once TRBJ1-4 . TRBV13 CASRTWEANEKLFF TGTGCCAGCAGAACCTGGGAGGCTAATGAAAAACTGTTTTTT
. TRBJ2-2 TRBD1 TRBV7-8 CASSLRQGGTGELFF TGTGCCAGCAGCTTAAGACAGGGCGGCACCGGGGAGCTGTTTTTT
once TRBJ2-7 TRBD2 TRBV19 CASTQGLAGEVSYEQYF TGTGCCAGTACCCAGGGACTAGCGGGTGAAGTATCCTACGAGCAGTACTTC
. TRBJ1-4 . TRBV30 CAWGEEKLFF TGTGCCTGGGGGGAAGAAAAACTGTTTTTT
. TRBJ1-1 . TRBV5-1 CASRYNDEAFF TGCGCCAGCCGTTACAATGATGAAGCTTTCTTT
. TRBJ2-5 TRBD1 TRBV29-1 CSGGDRGETQYF TGCAGCGGGGGGGACAGGGGAGAGACCCAGTACTTC
. TRBJ2-7 . TRBV6-6 CASSSHPYEQYF TGTGCCAGCAGTTCCCACCCCTACGAGCAGTACTTC
. TRBJ2-1 . TRBV7-9 CASAVVEYNEQFF TGTGCCAGCGCGGTGGTGGAGTACAATGAGCAGTTCTTC
. TRBJ1-3 . TRBV2 CASSEPGNTIYF TGTGCCAGCAGTGAACCTGGAAACACCATATATTTT
. TRBJ2-3 . TRBV2 CAMNRAGSLDTQYF TGTGCCATGAATAGGGCAGGGTCATTAGATACGCAGTATTTT
. TRBJ2-1 . TRBV27 CASRGQYNEQFF TGTGCCAGCAGAGGGCAGTACAATGAGCAGTTCTTC
. TRBJ2-3 TRBD2 TRBV20-1 CSAEGTSGRGGTDTQYF TGCAGTGCTGAGGGGACTAGCGGGAGAGGGGGTACAGATACGCAGTATTTT
. TRBJ1-2 . TRBV7-2 CASSSPPDYGYTF TGTGCCAGCAGCTCACCGCCAGATTATGGCTACACCTTC
. TRBJ2-7 . TRBV29-1 CSVADPSSYEQYF TGCAGCGTTGCGGACCCTAGCTCCTACGAGCAGTACTTC
. TRBJ1-5 . TRBV7-2 CASTDSGRGRDQPQHF TGTGCCAGCACAGACTCGGGAAGAGGAAGAGATCAGCCCCAGCATTTT
. TRBJ1-5 TRBD1 TRBV29-1 CSVTGGPGQPQHF TGCAGCGTAACAGGGGGCCCGGGGCAGCCCCAGCATTTT
. TRBJ1-1 . TRBV7-9 CASSLGGSAEAFF TGTGCCAGCTCTCTCGGGGGGAGCGCTGAAGCTTTCTTT
. TRBJ2-7 . TRBV29-1 CSVEDWGSPQRSSYEQYF TGCAGCGTTGAAGATTGGGGCAGTCCTCAAAGGAGCTCCTACGAGCAGTACTTC
. TRBJ1-2 . TRBV30 CAWSEGIGYTF TGTGCCTGGAGTGAGGGGATCGGCTACACCTTC
. TRBJ1-1 . TRBV4-1 CASSPSDSNTEAFF TGCGCCAGCAGCCCCTCCGACAGTAACACTGAAGCTTTCTTT
. TRBJ1-5 . TRBV19 CASRWTDSNQPQHF TGTGCCAGTAGGTGGACAGACAGCAATCAGCCCCAGCATTTT
. TRBJ2-7 TRBD2 TRBV5-1 CASSLTGTSDGEQYF TGCGCCAGCAGCTTAACCGGGACTAGTGACGGCGAGCAGTACTTC
. TRBJ2-7 . TRBV2 CAIRDNSYEQYF TGTGCCATCCGGGACAACTCCTACGAGCAGTACTTC
. TRBJ1-5 TRBD1 TRBV20-1 CSASPGGSQPQHF TGCAGTGCTAGCCCAGGGGGCTCTCAGCCCCAGCATTTT
. TRBJ2-7 TRBD1 TRBV4-3 CASSPGTGREQYF TGCGCCAGCAGCCCCGGGACAGGGAGGGAGCAGTACTTC
. TRBJ1-4 TRBD1 TRBV9 CASGTGSNEKLFF TGTGCCAGCGGGACAGGCAGTAATGAAAAACTGTTTTTT
. TRBJ1-1 TRBD1 TRBV20-1 CSASVGGLPPFF TGCAGTGCTAGTGTAGGGGGCCTTCCCCCATTCTTT
few TRBJ2-7 TRBD2 TRBV29-1 CSVAPAGDYEQYF TGCAGCGTTGCTCCAGCGGGGGACTACGAGCAGTACTTC
. TRBJ2-5 . TRBV12-5 CASGSTDNLQETQYF TGTGCTAGTGGTTCGACTGACAACCTCCAAGAGACCCAGTACTTC
. TRBJ2-1 TRBD2 TRBV3-1 CASSPLTSGRYNEQFF TGTGCCAGCAGCCCCCTCACTAGCGGGCGTTACAATGAGCAGTTCTTC
. TRBJ2-7 . TRBV6-5 CASSYSTSLTEQYF TGTGCCAGCAGTTACTCGACCTCCCTGACGGAGCAGTACTTC
few TRBJ2-7 TRBD2 TRBV6-5 CASSYTGRDEQYF TGTGCCAGCAGTTACACGGGGAGGGACGAGCAGTACTTC
. TRBJ2-1 TRBD2 TRBV7-9 CASSQTSGRAGEQFF TGTGCCAGCAGCCAGACTAGCGGGAGGGCCGGAGAGCAGTTCTTC
. TRBJ1-1 . TRBV7-2 CASSLYRIDTEAFF TGTGCCAGCAGCTTATACAGGATTGACACTGAAGCTTTCTTT
. TRBJ1-1 . TRBV27 CASSPGGGWGTEAFF TGTGCCAGCAGTCCCGGGGGAGGTTGGGGAACTGAAGCTTTCTTT
. TRBJ2-7 TRBD1 TRBV27 CASSFGPGTGLNEQYF TGTGCCAGCAGTTTTGGCCCCGGGACAGGGCTTAACGAGCAGTACTTC
once TRBJ1-3 . TRBV9 CASSVGPLGNTIYF TGTGCCAGCAGCGTAGGCCCCCTCGGAAACACCATATATTTT
. TRBJ2-1 TRBD1 TRBV30 CAWSVGTVNYNEQFF TGTGCCTGGAGTGTTGGGACAGTAAACTACAATGAGCAGTTCTTC
. TRBJ2-1 . TRBV12-3/TRBV12-4 CASSLGGSWNEQFF TGTGCCAGCAGTTTGGGGGGTTCGTGGAATGAGCAGTTCTTC